This TCR beta chain originates from a study of blood T cell repertoires in COVID-19. About the research overall: Samples of COVID-19 (acute and convalescent) were obtained from the United States, Italy and Spain.

In the original workflow: Reference gene primer amplification in the assay estimated nucleated cell counts. The data were produced by immunoSEQ multiplex PCR, yet TCRdb's version contains in-frame clones alone and is incomplete. V and J calls and clone size come straight from that table; D and trimming were deduced from the DNA. The table shows under 100,000 clones, with 87% occurring only once. The germline CDR1 and CDR2 sequences are MNHEY and SVGEGT. The V gene lost 2 bases and the J gene lost 4 bases, with 12 bases spanning the gap. The CDR3 has 14 residues. The TCR comes from a man in his thirties or forties with acute or convalescent COVID-19. V usage is TRBV6-2 or TRBV6-3 and J usage is TRBJ2-7, with D unclear. Sequencing was done on a sample of peripheral blood. The CDR3 DNA sequence: TGTGCCAGCAGTTACGGCGGTACGAGTTACGAGCAGTACTTC. Amino acids: CASSYGGTSYEQYF.